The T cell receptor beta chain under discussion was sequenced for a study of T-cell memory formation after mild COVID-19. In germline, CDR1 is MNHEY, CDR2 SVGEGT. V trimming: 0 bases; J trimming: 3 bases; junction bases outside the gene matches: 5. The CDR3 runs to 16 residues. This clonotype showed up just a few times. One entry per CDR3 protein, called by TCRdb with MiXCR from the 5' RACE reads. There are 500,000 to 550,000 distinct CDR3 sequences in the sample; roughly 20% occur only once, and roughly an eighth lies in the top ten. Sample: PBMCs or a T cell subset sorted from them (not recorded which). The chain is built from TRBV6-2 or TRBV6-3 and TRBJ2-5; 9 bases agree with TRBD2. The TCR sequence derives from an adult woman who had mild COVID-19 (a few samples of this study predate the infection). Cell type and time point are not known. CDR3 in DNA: TGTGCCAGCAGTTACTCGAAGCGACTAGCGGAAGAGACCCAGTACTTC. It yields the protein CASSYSKRLAEETQYF.